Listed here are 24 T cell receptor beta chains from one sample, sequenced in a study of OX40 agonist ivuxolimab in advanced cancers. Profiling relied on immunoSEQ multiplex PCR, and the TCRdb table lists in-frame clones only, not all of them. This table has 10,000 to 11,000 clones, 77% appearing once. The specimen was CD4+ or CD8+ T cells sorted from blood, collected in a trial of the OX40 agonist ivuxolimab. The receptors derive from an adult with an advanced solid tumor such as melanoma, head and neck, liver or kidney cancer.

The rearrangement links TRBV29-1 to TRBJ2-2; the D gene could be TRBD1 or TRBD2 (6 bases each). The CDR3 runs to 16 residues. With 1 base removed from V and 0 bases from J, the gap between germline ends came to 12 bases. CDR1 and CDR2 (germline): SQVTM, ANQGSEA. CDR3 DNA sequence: TGCAGCGTTGAAGGGATGGAGGGGGCGAACACCGGGGAGCTGTTTTTT. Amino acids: CSVEGMEGANTGELFF.

The CDR3 spells CASSSGVSWGTEAFF. The CDR3 DNA is TGTGCCAGCAGCTCAGGGGTTTCATGGGGCACTGAAGCTTTCTTT. V is TRBV6-1 and J is TRBJ1-1; maybe TRBD1 (6 bases). The CDR3 extends over 15 amino acids. Trimming pared 6 bases from V and 4 bases from J, leaving 18 bases between. Germline-derived CDR1 and CDR2 are MNHNS and SASEGT.

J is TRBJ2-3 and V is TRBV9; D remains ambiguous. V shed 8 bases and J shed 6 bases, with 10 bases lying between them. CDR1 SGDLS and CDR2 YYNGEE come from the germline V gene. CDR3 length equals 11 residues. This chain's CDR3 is CASSLGDTQYF. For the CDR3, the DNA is TGTGCCAGTTCTCTAGGCGATACGCAGTATTTT.

This CDR3 is CASSLISGELFF. CDR3 bases: TGTGCCAGCAGTTTAATCTCCGGGGAGCTGTTTTTT. The chain joins TRBV27 to TRBJ2-2; D uncertain. Trimming left V 2 bases short and J 6 bases short, with 4 bases between. Germline V CDR1 and CDR2: MNHEY, SMNVEV (reference sequence). This CDR3 spans 12 amino acids.

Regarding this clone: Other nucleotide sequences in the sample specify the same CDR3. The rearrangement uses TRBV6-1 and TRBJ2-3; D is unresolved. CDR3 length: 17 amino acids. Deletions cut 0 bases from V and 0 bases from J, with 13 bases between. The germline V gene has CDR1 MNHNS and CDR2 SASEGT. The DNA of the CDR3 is TGTGCCAGCAGTGAAGCGCTGGCAGGCCGGAGCACAGATACGCAGTATTTT. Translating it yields CASSEALAGRSTDTQYF.

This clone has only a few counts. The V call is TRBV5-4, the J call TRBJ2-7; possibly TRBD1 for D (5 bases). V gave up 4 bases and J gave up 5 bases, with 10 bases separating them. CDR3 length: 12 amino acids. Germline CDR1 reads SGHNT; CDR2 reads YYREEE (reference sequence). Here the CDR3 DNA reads TGTGCCAGCAGCATGACAGCTAACGAGCAGTACTTC. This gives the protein CASSMTANEQYF.

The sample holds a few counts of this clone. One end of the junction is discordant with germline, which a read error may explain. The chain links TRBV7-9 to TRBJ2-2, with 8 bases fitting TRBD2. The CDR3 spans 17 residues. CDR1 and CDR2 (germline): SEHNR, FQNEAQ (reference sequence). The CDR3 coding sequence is TGCGCCAGCAGCCAAGACCCCCCGGAGCGGGAGACCGGGGAGCTGTTTTTT. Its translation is CASSQDPPERETGELFF.

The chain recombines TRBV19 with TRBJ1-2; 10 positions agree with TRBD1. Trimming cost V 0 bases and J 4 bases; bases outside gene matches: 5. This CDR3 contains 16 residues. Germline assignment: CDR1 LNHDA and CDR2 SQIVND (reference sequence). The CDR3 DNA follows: TGTGCCAGTAGTATAGATCGCGGGACAGGGGTCTATGGCTACACCTTC. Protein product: CASSIDRGTGVYGYTF. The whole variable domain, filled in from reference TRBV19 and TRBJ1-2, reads DGGITQSPKYLFRKEGQNVTLSCEQNLNHDAMYWYRQDPGQGLRLIYYSQIVNDFQKGDIAEGYSVSREKKESFPLTVTSAQKNPTAFYLCASSIDRGTGVYGYTFGSGTRLTVV.

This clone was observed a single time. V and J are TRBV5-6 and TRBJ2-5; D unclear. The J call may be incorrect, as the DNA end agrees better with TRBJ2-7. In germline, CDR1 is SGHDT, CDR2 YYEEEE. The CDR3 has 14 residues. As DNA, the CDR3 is TGTGCCAGCAGCTTAGGACGGCTATCCTACGAGCAGTACTTC. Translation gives CASSLGRLSYEQYF.

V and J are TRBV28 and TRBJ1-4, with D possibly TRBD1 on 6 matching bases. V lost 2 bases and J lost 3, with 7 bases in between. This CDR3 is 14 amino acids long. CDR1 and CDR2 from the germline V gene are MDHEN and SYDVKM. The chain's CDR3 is CASSLRQANEKLFF. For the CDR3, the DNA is TGTGCCAGCAGTTTACGACAGGCTAATGAAAAACTGTTTTTT.

The CDR3 DNA sequence: TGTGCCAGCAGTTTAAGTATCCGGGAGGACACTGAAGCTTTCTTT. It translates to CASSLSIREDTEAFF. This rearrangement joins TRBV28 to TRBJ1-1; D is ambiguous. The germline V gene encodes CDR1 MDHEN and CDR2 SYDVKM. V dropped 2 bases and J dropped 3 bases, with 13 bases sitting between them. The length of the CDR3 is 15 residues.

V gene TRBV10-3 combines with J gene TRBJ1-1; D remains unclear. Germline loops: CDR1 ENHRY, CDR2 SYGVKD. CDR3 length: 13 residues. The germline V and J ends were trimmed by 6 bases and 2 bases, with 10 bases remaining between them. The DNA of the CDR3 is TGTGCCATCAGGCCCTCCTCCAACACTGAAGCTTTCTTT. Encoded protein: CAIRPSSNTEAFF.

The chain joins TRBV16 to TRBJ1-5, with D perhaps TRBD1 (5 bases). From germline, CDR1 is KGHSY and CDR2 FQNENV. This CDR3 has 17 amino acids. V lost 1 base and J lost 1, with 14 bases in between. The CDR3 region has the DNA TGTGCCAGCAGCCAATACTCGGGCAGGGACAGCAATCAGCCCCAGCATTTT. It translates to CASSQYSGRDSNQPQHF.

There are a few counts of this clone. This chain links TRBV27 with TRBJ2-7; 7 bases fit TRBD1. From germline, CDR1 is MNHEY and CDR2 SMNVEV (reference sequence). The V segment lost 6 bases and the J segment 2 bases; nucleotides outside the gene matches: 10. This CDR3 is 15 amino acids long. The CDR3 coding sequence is TGTGCCAGCAGCCGACCCGGGACAGCAGCCTACGAGCAGTACTTC. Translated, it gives CASSRPGTAAYEQYF.

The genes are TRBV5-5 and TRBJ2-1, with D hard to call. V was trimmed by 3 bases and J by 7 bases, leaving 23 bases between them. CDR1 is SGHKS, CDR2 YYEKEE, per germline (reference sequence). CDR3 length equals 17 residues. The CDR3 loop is CASSSDPYGLDPNEQFF. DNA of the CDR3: TGTGCCAGCAGCTCGGATCCTTATGGATTGGATCCTAATGAGCAGTTCTTC.

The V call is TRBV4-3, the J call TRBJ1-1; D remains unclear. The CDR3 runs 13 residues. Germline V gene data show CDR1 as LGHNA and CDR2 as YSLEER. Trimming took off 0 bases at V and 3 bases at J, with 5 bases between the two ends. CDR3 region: CASSQDTDTEAFF. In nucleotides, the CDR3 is TGCGCCAGCAGCCAAGATACAGACACTGAAGCTTTCTTT.

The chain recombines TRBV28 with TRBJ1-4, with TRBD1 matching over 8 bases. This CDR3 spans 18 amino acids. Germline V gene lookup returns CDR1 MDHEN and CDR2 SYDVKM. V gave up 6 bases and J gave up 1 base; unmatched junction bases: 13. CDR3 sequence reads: CASRSYPGQVVTNEKLFF. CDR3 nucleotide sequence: TGTGCCAGCAGATCTTATCCGGGACAGGTTGTAACTAATGAAAAACTGTTTTTT.

The CDR3 DNA is TGTGCCAGTAGTCAGAGGGGGAACTATGGCTACACCTTC. It codes for CASSQRGNYGYTF. The genes are TRBV19 and TRBJ1-2, with D possibly being TRBD1 (6 bases). The V end lost 5 bases, the J end lost 2 bases, and 9 bases lay between the germline ends. The CDR3 has 13 amino acids. From germline, CDR1 is LNHDA and CDR2 SQIVND (reference sequence).

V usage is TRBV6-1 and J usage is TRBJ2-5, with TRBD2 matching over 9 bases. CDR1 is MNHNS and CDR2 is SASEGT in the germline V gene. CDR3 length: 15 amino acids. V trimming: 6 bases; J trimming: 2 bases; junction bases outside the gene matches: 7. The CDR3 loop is CASSPLAGLQETQYF. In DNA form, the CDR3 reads TGTGCCAGCAGCCCCCTAGCGGGACTTCAAGAGACCCAGTACTTC.

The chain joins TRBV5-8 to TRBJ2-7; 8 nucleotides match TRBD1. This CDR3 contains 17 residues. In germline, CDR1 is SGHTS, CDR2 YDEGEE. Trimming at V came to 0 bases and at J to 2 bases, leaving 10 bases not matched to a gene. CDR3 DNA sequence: TGTGCCAGCAGCTTGGATACTATAGTGACAGGGGCCTACGAGCAGTACTTC. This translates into CASSLDTIVTGAYEQYF.

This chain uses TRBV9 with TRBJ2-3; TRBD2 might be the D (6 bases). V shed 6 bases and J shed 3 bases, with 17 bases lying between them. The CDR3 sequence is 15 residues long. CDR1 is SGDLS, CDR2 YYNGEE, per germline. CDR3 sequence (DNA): TGTGCCAGCACCACGGGGGTTAGGACGACAGATACGCAGTATTTT. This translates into CASTTGVRTTDTQYF. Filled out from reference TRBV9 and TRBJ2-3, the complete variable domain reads DSGVTQTPKHLITATGQRVTLRCSPRSGDLSVYWYQQSLDQGLQFLIQYYNGEERAKGNILERFSAQQFPDLHSELNLSSLELGDSALYFCASTTGVRTTDTQYFGPGTRLTVL.

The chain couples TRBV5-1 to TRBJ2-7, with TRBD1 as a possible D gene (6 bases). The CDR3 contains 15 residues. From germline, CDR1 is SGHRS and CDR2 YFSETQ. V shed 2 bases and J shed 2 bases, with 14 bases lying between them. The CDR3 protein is CASSLRTDLTYEQYF. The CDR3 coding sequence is TGCGCCAGCAGCTTAAGGACAGACCTAACCTACGAGCAGTACTTC.

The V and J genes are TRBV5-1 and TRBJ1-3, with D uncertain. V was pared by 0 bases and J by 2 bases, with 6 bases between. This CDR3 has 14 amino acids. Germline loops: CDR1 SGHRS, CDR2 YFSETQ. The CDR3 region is CASSLEPAGNTIYF. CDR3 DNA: TGCGCCAGCAGCTTGGAACCCGCTGGAAACACCATATATTTT.

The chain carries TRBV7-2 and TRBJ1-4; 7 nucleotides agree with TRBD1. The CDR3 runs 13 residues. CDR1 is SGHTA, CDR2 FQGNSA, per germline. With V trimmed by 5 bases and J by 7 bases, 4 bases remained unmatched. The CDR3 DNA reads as TGTGCCAGCAGCCCCCGACAGGGTGAAAAACTGTTTTTT. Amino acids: CASSPRQGEKLFF.